This T cell receptor (beta chain) was retrieved from a study of lymphopenia after photon versus proton radiotherapy. Here immunoSEQ multiplex PCR was the method, and the copy in TCRdb shows in-frame clones only, minus some. The data show around 30,000 clones, 85% to 90% seen once. Findings and caveats of the study: Survival link was tested only in deceased patients; proton benefit remains a possibility. After the lymphocyte nadir, photon-treated repertoires showed oligoclonal expansion, especially of CD8+ Temra cells. Under photons, naive T cells and diversity fell while effector/memory populations rose.

To note about this clone: Its antigen is still unknown.

The CDR3 sequence is 13 residues long. From germline, CDR1 is SGHTA and CDR2 FQGNSA. V dropped 5 bases and J dropped 2 bases, with 9 bases sitting between them. This sequence joins TRBV7-2 and TRBJ2-5; D not certain. The sequence derives from a woman aged 50 to 60 with pancreatic cancer. The sample in question was peripheral blood, obtained from a patient treated with photon-based radiotherapy. CDR3 sequence (DNA): TGTGCCAGCAGCCCCCTGCGGCAAGAGACCCAGTACTTC. The encoded protein is CASSPLRQETQYF.